The 14 T cell receptor beta chains given below trace back to one sample, sequenced in a study of CD8 T cells in ankylosing spondylitis. TCRdb reprocessed the 5' RACE reads via MiXCR and lists one record per CDR3 protein. The table has about 100,000 distinct CDR3 sequences, about 8.3% seen once; the top ten hold nearly 10%. Sequenced sample: blood, either unsorted or a sorted T cell fraction (not recorded which). The receptors stem from a male donor with ankylosing spondylitis or in good health (not recorded which).

This clonotype was recorded many times. The chain uses TRBV5-1 and TRBJ1-2; 7 bases match TRBD1. After removal of 1 base from V and 4 bases from J, the junction contained 7 bases not matched to a gene. The CDR3 contains 15 residues. Germline-derived CDR1 and CDR2 are SGHRS and YFSETQ. This CDR3 reads CASSLMGQTVYGYTF. The CDR3 DNA sequence: TGCGCCAGCAGCTTGATGGGACAGACCGTCTATGGCTACACCTTC. Variable domain in full (rest from reference TRBV5-1 and TRBJ1-2): KAGVTQTPRYLIKTRGQQVTLSCSPISGHRSVSWYQQTPGQGLQFLFEYFSETQRNKGNFPGRFSGRQFSNSRSEMNVSTLELGDSALYLCASSLMGQTVYGYTFGSGTRLTVV.

This clonotype has a count of ten or more. The rearrangement joins TRBV20-1 to TRBJ1-5; TRBD1 agrees at 10 bases. With 5 bases clipped from V and 7 bases from J, the junction kept 8 bases outside the gene matches. The CDR3 covers 14 residues. Germline CDR1 reads DFQATT; CDR2 reads SNEGSKA (reference sequence). The chain's CDR3 is CSAYGQGVGQPQHF. The CDR3 region has the DNA TGCAGTGCTTACGGACAGGGGGTTGGGCAGCCCCAGCATTTT.

This clonotype was counted at least ten times. The rearrangement uses TRBV20-1 and TRBJ1-5, with a weak D call TRBD1 (5 bases). This CDR3 spans 14 amino acids. Trimming pared 5 bases from V and 0 bases from J, leaving 11 bases between. Germline values: CDR1 DFQATT, CDR2 SNEGSKA (reference sequence). As DNA, the CDR3 is TGCAGTGCTCGCGGGGCACTTAGCAATCAGCCCCAGCATTTT. It is translated as CSARGALSNQPQHF.

The sample holds a few counts of this clonotype. The chain is built from TRBV4-2 and TRBJ1-4; D is uncertain. CDR3 size: 15 residues. Between the trimmed V and J ends, which lost 0 bases and 8 bases, there was a span of 13 bases. Germline CDR1 reads LGHNA; CDR2 reads YNFKEQ. DNA of the CDR3: TGTGCCAGCAGCCAAGATTTGAAGGAGGTGGAAAAACTGTTTTTT. This sequence encodes CASSQDLKEVEKLFF.

This clonotype occurred many times. This chain uses TRBV6-2 or TRBV6-3 with TRBJ2-1, with 7 bases identical to TRBD2. With V trimmed by 5 bases and J by 3 bases, 10 bases remained unmatched. The CDR3 has 16 amino acids. In germline, CDR1 is MNHEY, CDR2 SVGEGT. In nucleotides, the CDR3 is TGTGCCAGCAGTCCAAGAACGGGAGGCCACTACAATGAGCAGTTCTTC. Translating gives CASSPRTGGHYNEQFF.

This clonotype was counted ten times or more. CDR3 in amino acids: CASSQDWPSLWQYF. CDR3 in DNA: TGTGCCAGCAGCCAAGATTGGCCTTCATTGTGGCAGTACTTC. This chain uses TRBV4-2 with TRBJ2-7; D gene ambiguous. CDR1 and CDR2 from the germline V gene are LGHNA and YNFKEQ. The CDR3 has 14 amino acids. V was cut by 0 bases and J by 9 bases, with 15 bases left in between.

This clonotype was observed at least ten times. CDR3 amino acids: CASRGGILGDEQFF. CDR3 DNA sequence: TGTGCCAGCCGGGGGGGCATTTTAGGGGATGAGCAGTTCTTC. This chain joins TRBV25-1 and TRBJ2-1, with TRBD2 identical over 8 bases. This CDR3 has 14 residues. The germline CDR1 and CDR2 sequences are MGHDK and SYGVNS. V was pared by 8 bases and J by 8 bases, with 11 bases of the junction left unmatched.

Ten or more counts support this clonotype. The chain recombines TRBV29-1 with TRBJ2-7; 7 bases are shared with TRBD1. Germline-derived CDR1 and CDR2 are SQVTM and ANQGSEA. V was clipped by 5 bases and J by 6 bases; unmatched bases: 7. The CDR3 extends over 12 amino acids. The CDR3 DNA follows: TGCAGCGTTTCCCTTTACAGGGGCGAGCAGTACTTC. Protein sequence: CSVSLYRGEQYF.

The chain is built from TRBV7-2 and TRBJ1-5, with D tentatively TRBD1 (5 bases). Trimming shortened V by 0 bases and J by 10 bases, and 16 bases separated the two germline ends. The germline V gene encodes CDR1 SGHTA and CDR2 FQGNSA. The CDR3 runs to 15 residues. CDR3 in DNA: TGTGCCAGCAGCTTAGCGCTCACGGGGGGGGAACCCCAGCATTTT. It specifies CASSLALTGGEPQHF. Full variable domain (rest looked up from reference TRBV7-2 and TRBJ1-5): GAGVSQSPSNKVTEKGKDVELRCDPISGHTALYWYRQSLGQGLEFLIYFQGNSAPDKSGLPSDRFSAERTGGSVSTLTIQRTQQEDSAVYLCASSLALTGGEPQHFGDGTRLSIL.

This clonotype was observed at least ten times. The chain is built from TRBV6-2 or TRBV6-3 and TRBJ1-5; D not certain. The CDR3 extends over 14 amino acids. Germline loops: CDR1 MNHEY, CDR2 SVGEGT. V lost 7 bases and J lost 4, with 14 bases in between. The CDR3 is CASTSPGGNQPQHF. CDR3 DNA sequence: TGTGCCAGCACCTCCCCGGGAGGTAATCAGCCCCAGCATTTT.

V usage is TRBV7-8 and J usage is TRBJ2-2; perhaps TRBD1 as D (5 bases). CDR1 and CDR2 from the germline V gene are SGHVS and FQNEAQ. The CDR3 consists of 15 residues. The ends were cut back, 3 bases at V and 4 bases at J, with 12 bases in the middle. This chain's CDR3 is CASSFWGQITGELFF. CDR3 DNA sequence: TGTGCCAGCAGCTTTTGGGGCCAGATCACCGGGGAGCTGTTTTTT.

This clonotype was observed at least ten times. The chain recombines TRBV5-1 with TRBJ2-2; D gene ambiguous. Trimming took 5 bases from V and 2 from J, leaving 10 bases between them. Germline CDR1 SGHRS, CDR2 YFSETQ. The length of the CDR3 is 14 residues. CDR3 nucleotides: TGCGCCAGCAGGGACGCCCCAAACACCGGGGAGCTGTTTTTT. This encodes CASRDAPNTGELFF.

This clonotype was counted ten times or more. The chain joins TRBV24-1 to TRBJ2-3, with D hard to call. CDR1 and CDR2 from the germline V gene are KGHDR and SFDVKD. Trimming removed 3 bases from V and 5 bases from J, with 8 bases in between. The CDR3 sequence is 13 residues long. The CDR3 is CATSDAIGDTQYF. The CDR3 DNA sequence: TGTGCCACCAGTGATGCGATCGGAGATACGCAGTATTTT.

Concerning this clonotype: This may stem from a read error, because a much larger clone lies one nucleotide away. The chain uses TRBV29-1 and TRBJ2-7; D ambiguous. This CDR3 contains 12 residues. Per the germline V gene, CDR1 is SQVTM and CDR2 is ANQGSEA. V was cut by 5 bases and J by 2 bases, with 10 bases left in between. The CDR3: CSVTRPPYEQYF. DNA for the CDR3: TGCAGCGTTACCCGGCCCCCCTACGAGCAGTACTTC.